The 15 T cell receptor beta chains below come from one sample, sequenced in a study of read filtering for tumor transcriptome and immune sequencing. From approximately 430 ng of RNA, a library with molecular barcoded alpha/delta and beta/gamma adaptors was made. TCRdb re-called the reads through MiXCR, storing one row per CDR3 protein. The sample contains tens of thousands of distinct CDR3 sequences, approximately 18% of which appear only once. The sample consisted of a population of CD138-negative cells sorted from bone marrow. All receptors come from a donor aged 40 or over with multiple myeloma.

This clonotype was detected only once. A much bigger clone sits one base away, suggesting this may be a read error. The conserved phenylalanine or tryptophan is not found at the CDR3 terminus, so this likely reflects a read error. V usage is TRBV7-2 and J usage is TRBJ2-5, with a possible D match to TRBD2 (6 bases). Trimming took off 2 bases at V and 5 bases at J, with 12 bases between the two ends. Germline V gene sequence: CDR1 SGHTA, CDR2 FQGNSA. The length of the CDR3 is 14 residues. CDR3 coding DNA: TGTGCCAGCAGCTTAACCGCGGGGATCGAGACCCAGTACTCC. Translation gives CASSLTAGIETQYS.

The gene calls are TRBV4-1 and TRBJ2-3, with a weak D call TRBD2 (6 bases). V dropped 2 bases and J dropped 0 bases, with 12 bases sitting between them. Looked up from germline, CDR1 is MGHRA and CDR2 is YSYEKL. The length of the CDR3 is 16 residues. The CDR3 nucleotides read TGCGCCAGCAGCCAAAGAGCGGGTTCTAGCACAGATACGCAGTATTTT. Translation: CASSQRAGSSTDTQYF.

Note on this clonotype: A much larger clone is a single base away; this may be a read error. The chain recombines TRBV6-2 or TRBV6-3 with TRBJ2-7; TRBD2 aligns across 8 bases. Germline assignment: CDR1 MNHEY and CDR2 SVGEGT. This CDR3 comprises 14 residues. In DNA form, the CDR3 reads TGTGCCAGCAGTGAGAGCGGGGGACTCTACGAGCAGCACTTC. Protein product: CASSESGGLYEQHF.

This clonotype was observed a handful of times. The genes are TRBV6-2 or TRBV6-3 and TRBJ2-7, with TRBD1 identical over 9 bases. With 6 bases clipped from V and 2 bases from J, the junction kept 5 bases outside the gene matches. The CDR3 runs 14 residues. The V gene's germline CDR1 is MNHEY and CDR2 SVGEGT. This chain's CDR3 is CASSPGQGTYEQYF. The CDR3 coding sequence is TGTGCCAGCAGCCCGGGACAGGGAACCTACGAGCAGTACTTC.

In its sample, this clonotype was seen a few times. This sequence joins TRBV18 and TRBJ2-1, with 15 bases fitting TRBD2. Germline lookup yields CDR1 KGHSH and CDR2 LQKENI. Unmatched junction bases numbered 3, after V lost 3 bases and J lost 0 bases. The CDR3 contains 18 residues. The CDR3 loop reads CASSPPGLAGGSYNEQFF. The CDR3 region has the DNA TGTGCCAGCTCACCCCCGGGACTAGCGGGAGGCTCCTACAATGAGCAGTTCTTC.

About this clonotype: This clone may be a read error of a much larger clone one base away. The CDR3 sequence: CAWRNLSGGYNEQFF. As DNA, the CDR3 is TGTGCCTGGAGAAATCTATCGGGAGGCTACAATGAGCAGTTCTTC. The chain employs TRBV30 and TRBJ2-1, with TRBD2 matching 7 bases. Per the germline V gene, CDR1 is GTSNPN and CDR2 is SVGIG (reference sequence). With 3 bases clipped from V and 3 bases from J, the junction kept 8 bases outside the gene matches. This CDR3 spans 15 amino acids.

This chain links TRBV30 with TRBJ1-6; D is uncertain. This CDR3 region has 13 residues. The germline V gene has CDR1 GTSNPN and CDR2 SVGIG (reference sequence). The V and J ends lost 8 bases and 7 bases respectively, with 15 bases between them. The CDR3 sequence is CARTRTPNSPLHF. For the CDR3, the DNA is TGTGCCCGGACCAGGACGCCAAATTCACCCCTCCACTTT.

This clonotype was observed at least ten times. The J gene is TRBJ2-1, the V gene TRBV19; D is possibly TRBD2 (5 bases). V was pared by 4 bases and J by 7 bases, with 17 bases between. Per germline, CDR1 LNHDA and CDR2 SQIVND (reference sequence). This CDR3 is 15 amino acids long. CDR3 in amino acids: CASSTISGSRNEQFF. Written as DNA, the CDR3 is TGTGCCAGTAGTACTATATCGGGAAGTCGTAATGAGCAGTTCTTC.

CDR3 sequence reads: CASSEWQGVNNQPQHF. The DNA for the CDR3 is TGTGCCAGCAGTGAATGGCAAGGGGTCAACAATCAGCCCCAGCATTTT. The V gene is TRBV6-1, the J gene TRBJ1-5, with D possibly TRBD1 on 5 matching bases. Trimming stripped 2 bases from V and 3 bases from J, with 14 bases between. CDR1 and CDR2 (germline): MNHNS, SASEGT. The CDR3 covers 16 residues.

There are many counts of this clonotype. The CDR3 coding sequence is TGCAGTGCTAGTGGGGGGTCTAAGGATGAGCAGTTCTTC. Translation gives CSASGGSKDEQFF. The chain links TRBV20-1 to TRBJ2-1; tentatively, D is TRBD2 (6 bases). The CDR3 covers 13 residues. Germline CDR1 DFQATT, CDR2 SNEGSKA (reference sequence). The V gene lost 3 bases and the J gene lost 8 bases, with 14 bases spanning the gap.

This clonotype was recorded at least ten times. The chain links TRBV13 to TRBJ2-3, with 7 positions matching TRBD2. V lost 0 bases and J lost 0; bases outside the gene matches: 6. The CDR3 loop spans 17 amino acids. Germline CDR1 PRHDT, CDR2 FYEKMQ (reference sequence). CDR3: CASSLGTLAVSTDTQYF. CDR3 DNA: TGTGCCAGCAGCTTAGGGACGCTAGCGGTTAGCACAGATACGCAGTATTTT.

For this clonotype: Since a much larger clone is just one base distant, this may be a read error. Given the absence of the conserved phenylalanine or tryptophan at the CDR3 end, a read error is likely. The chain employs TRBV29-1 and TRBJ1-1; TRBD1 is a possible D gene (5 bases). This CDR3 comprises 11 residues. V shed 7 bases and J shed 8 bases, with 14 bases lying between them. Germline assignment: CDR1 SQVTM and CDR2 ANQGSEA. In DNA, the CDR3 is TGCAGCGAGAGTAGTGGGGGGGAAGCTTTCTCT. Translated, it gives CSESSGGEAFS.

This clonotype was recorded a few times. The V gene is TRBV12-3 or TRBV12-4, the J gene TRBJ2-7; no reliable D call. The V gene lost 4 bases and the J gene lost 5 bases, with 15 bases spanning the gap. The CDR3 extends over 14 amino acids. CDR3: CASSSSAVRNEQYF. CDR3 in DNA: TGTGCCAGCAGTTCCTCGGCGGTTCGGAACGAGCAGTACTTC.

This chain uses TRBV11-2 with TRBJ2-1; 10 nucleotides match TRBD2. The germline CDR1 and CDR2 sequences are SGHAT and FQNNGV. The CDR3 has 16 amino acids. V lost 5 bases, J lost 4 bases, and 8 bases stayed unmatched. CDR3 DNA: TGTGCCAGCAGCACCCCCGGGACTAGCGAATACAATGAGCAGTTCTTC. It codes for CASSTPGTSEYNEQFF.

This chain connects TRBV6-2 or TRBV6-3 to TRBJ2-7; unclear D gene. Germline V gives CDR1 MNHEY, CDR2 SVGEGT. V was clipped by 2 bases and J by 2 bases, with 13 bases between them. The CDR3 loop spans 15 amino acids. The CDR3 loop is CASSYRPHPPYEQYF. The CDR3 region has the DNA TGTGCCAGCAGTTACCGCCCGCACCCTCCCTACGAGCAGTACTTC.